This TCR beta chain was captured in a study of shared clonotypes between healthy human individuals. General study findings and limits: Deeper or shallower sequencing was expected to change how clonotypes are shared among donors. Among non-shared clonotypes, generation probabilities were lower than among those shared by all four donors.

Germline V gene lookup returns CDR1 MDHEN and CDR2 SYDVKM. This CDR3 has 12 amino acids. Deletions cut 5 bases from V and 7 bases from J, with 11 bases between. Assay execution took place at the deep level. The repertoire was sequenced with immunoSEQ multiplex PCR; TCRdb's copy has only in-frame clones and lacks some. Of about 1.5 million clones in the sample, 95% to 99% were seen once. Comment on this clone: Its antigen is unknown.

The specimen was naive CD4+ T cells sorted from blood. Subset defined: CD45RA+ positively selected. J is TRBJ1-1 and V is TRBV28; no firm D call. The clonotype was recovered from a man aged 25-45 years in good health. The CDR3 here is CASSRAFGEAFF. DNA for the CDR3: TGTGCCAGCAGTAGGGCATTTGGTGAAGCTTTCTTT.